The T cell receptor (beta chain) under discussion was sequenced for a study of T cell responses to AZD1222 COVID-19 vaccine. Across the study: Combined were second doses at about 4 or about 12 weeks.

Worth noting for this clone: Its specificity is not known.

General study points: In all cases, repertoires were sampled only after the peak T cell response. Spike-specific TCR breadth rose after two AZD1222 doses, and depth rose as well.

This CDR3 is built from 15 residues. Sequenced by immunoSEQ multiplex PCR; TCRdb stores in-frame clones only, minus some. The table lists roughly 70,000 clones, roughly four fifths of them singletons. J is TRBJ2-5 and V is TRBV21-1; whether TRBD1, the table's D call, matches the DNA was not checked. TRBV21-1 is assigned pseudogene status. The source material was peripheral blood, sampled on day 0 of AZD1222 vaccination. The clonotype was recovered from an adult in good health. CDR3 residues: CASSVPGQGKGTQYF. The CDR3 nucleotides are TGTGCCAGCAGCGTACCGGGACAGGGCAAGGGGACCCAGTACTTC.